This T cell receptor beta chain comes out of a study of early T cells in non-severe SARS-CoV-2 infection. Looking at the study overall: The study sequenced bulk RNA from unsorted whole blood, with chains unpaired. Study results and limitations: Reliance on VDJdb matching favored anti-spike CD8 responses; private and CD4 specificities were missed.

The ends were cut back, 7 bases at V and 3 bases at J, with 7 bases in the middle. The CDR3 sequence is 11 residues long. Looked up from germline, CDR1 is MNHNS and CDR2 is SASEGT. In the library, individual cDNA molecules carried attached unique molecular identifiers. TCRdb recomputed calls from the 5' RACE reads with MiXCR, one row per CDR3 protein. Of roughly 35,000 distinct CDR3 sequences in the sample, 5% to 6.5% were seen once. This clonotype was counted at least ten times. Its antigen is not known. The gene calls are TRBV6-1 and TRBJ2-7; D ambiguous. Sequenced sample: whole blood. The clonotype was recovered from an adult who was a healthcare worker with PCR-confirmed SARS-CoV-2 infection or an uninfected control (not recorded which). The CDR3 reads CASIYSYEQYF. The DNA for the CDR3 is TGTGCCAGCATCTACAGCTACGAGCAGTACTTC.